Sequencing of this T cell receptor (beta chain) was carried out in a study of blood T cells in healthy people across ages. Then a second PCR, running roughly 7 to 11 cycles, was carried out with a sample-barcoded 5' primer and a J-beta primer mix. Carrying 12 random nucleotides, a template-switch adaptor labeled each individual cDNA molecule. MiXCR was run by TCRdb on the 5' RACE reads, yielding one entry per CDR3 protein. The data show about 1.4 million distinct CDR3 sequences, with approximately 60% seen just once and roughly 7% held by the top ten. The V gene's germline CDR1 is DFQATT and CDR2 SNEGSKA (reference sequence). The CDR3 extends over 12 amino acids.

Material: blood. The clonotype was recovered from a man between 18 and 35 years old in good health. This chain connects TRBV20-1 to TRBJ2-5; TRBD2 agrees at 8 bases. The tail of the sequence fits TRBJ2-7 better, so the J call may be wrong. In nucleotides, the CDR3 is TGCAGTGCTCAAGCGGGGGCCTCCGAGCAGTACTTC. Its protein is CSAQAGASEQYF.